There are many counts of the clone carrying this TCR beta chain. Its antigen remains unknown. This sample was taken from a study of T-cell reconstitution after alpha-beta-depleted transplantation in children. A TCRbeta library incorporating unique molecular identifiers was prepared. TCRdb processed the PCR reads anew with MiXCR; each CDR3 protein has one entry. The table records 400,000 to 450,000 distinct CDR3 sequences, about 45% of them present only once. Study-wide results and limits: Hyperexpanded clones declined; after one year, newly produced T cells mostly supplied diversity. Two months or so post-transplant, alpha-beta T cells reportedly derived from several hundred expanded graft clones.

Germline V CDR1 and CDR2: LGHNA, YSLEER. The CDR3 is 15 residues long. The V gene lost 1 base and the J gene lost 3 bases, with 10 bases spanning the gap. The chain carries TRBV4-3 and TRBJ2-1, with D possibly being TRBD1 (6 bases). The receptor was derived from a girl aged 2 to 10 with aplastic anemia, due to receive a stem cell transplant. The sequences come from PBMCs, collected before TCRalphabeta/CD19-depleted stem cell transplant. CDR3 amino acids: CASSQALQGYNEQFF. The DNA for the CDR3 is TGCGCCAGCAGCCAAGCCTTACAGGGCTACAATGAGCAGTTCTTC.